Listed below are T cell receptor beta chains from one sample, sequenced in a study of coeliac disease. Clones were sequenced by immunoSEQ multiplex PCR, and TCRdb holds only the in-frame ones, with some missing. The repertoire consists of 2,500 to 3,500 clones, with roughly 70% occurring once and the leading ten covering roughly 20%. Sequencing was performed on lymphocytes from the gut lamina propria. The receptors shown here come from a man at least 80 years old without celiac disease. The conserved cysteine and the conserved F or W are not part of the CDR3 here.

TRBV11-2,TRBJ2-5,ASSWDSRETQY
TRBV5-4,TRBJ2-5,ASSRAGTSRETQY
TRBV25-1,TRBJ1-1,ASSEEAVSEAF
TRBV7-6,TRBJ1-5,ASSLPNQPQH
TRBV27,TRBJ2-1,ASSPGPPSGSYFEQF
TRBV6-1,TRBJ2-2,ASSGTKLISGELF
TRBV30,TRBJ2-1,AWSRDISGRVEQF
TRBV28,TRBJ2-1,ASSLGGQGAKEQF
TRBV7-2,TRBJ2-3,ASSPSRRSTDTQY
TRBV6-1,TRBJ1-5,ASSAGTHSNQPQH
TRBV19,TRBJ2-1,ASRSGGGAANEQF
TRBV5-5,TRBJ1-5,ASSLTEFSGDQPQH
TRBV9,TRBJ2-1,ASSVDRVNEQF
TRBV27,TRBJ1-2,ASGGIGQGRHGYT
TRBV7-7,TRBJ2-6,ASSFLTKWPQSRADVLT
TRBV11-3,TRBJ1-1,ASSLDPGGSEAF
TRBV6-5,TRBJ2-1,ASSYSSDRGHNEQF
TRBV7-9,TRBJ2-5,ASSSGALAQLETQY
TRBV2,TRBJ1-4,ASSWDSRGGKLF
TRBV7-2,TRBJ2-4,ASSLETGKNIQY
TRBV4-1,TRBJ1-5,ASSDGGAYNQPQH
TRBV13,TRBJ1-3,ASSTRTVRNTIY
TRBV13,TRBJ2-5,ASSRRLAGASYQETQY
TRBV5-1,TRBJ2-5,ASSLQGETQY
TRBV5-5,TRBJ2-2,ASSALRATGELF
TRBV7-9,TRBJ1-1,ASSLAGTRNTEAF
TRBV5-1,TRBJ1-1,ASSATGPNTEAF
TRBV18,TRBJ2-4,ASSPLGTVENIQY
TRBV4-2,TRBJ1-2,ASSQESEQGDGYT
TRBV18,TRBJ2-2,ASSPTTSPGELF
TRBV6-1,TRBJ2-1,ASSEMQGLYNEQF
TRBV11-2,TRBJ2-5,ASSLGQGLETQY
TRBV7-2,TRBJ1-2,ASSPDRDYGYT
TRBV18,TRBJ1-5,ASSWDSRDQPQH
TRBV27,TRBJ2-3,ASSLQGEDTQY
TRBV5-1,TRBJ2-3,ASSHRQGDGTDTQY
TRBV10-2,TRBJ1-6,ASSAVGRGGSPLH
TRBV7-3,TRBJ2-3,ASSLRTSRASTDTQY
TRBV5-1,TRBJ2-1,ASSLSGQGWF
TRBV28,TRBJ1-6,ASSFWQGAGNSPLH
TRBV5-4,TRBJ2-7,ASSSLLSYEQY
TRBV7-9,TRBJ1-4,ASSLGGSNEKLF